What follows are 7 T cell receptor beta chains derived from one specimen sequenced in a study of tumor-infiltrating lymphocytes in localized non-small cell lung cancer. Sequenced by immunoSEQ multiplex PCR; TCRdb stores in-frame clones only, minus some. The sample carries 15,000 to 20,000 clones, 70% to 75% recorded once. The specimen sequenced was lung tumor tissue. All receptors derive from a human donor with non-small cell lung cancer.

The rearrangement joins TRBV7-2 to TRBJ2-7; 9 bases are shared with TRBD1. This CDR3 comprises 14 residues. Losses at the gene ends were 5 bases for V and 9 bases for J; bases not matched to a gene: 11. Per germline, CDR1 SGHTA and CDR2 FQGNSA. For the CDR3, the DNA is TGTGCCAGCAGCCGAGACCCGGGACAGGGCGCGCAGTACTTC. Translating it yields CASSRDPGQGAQYF.

The chain combines TRBV5-1 with TRBJ2-5, with D possibly matching TRBD1 (6 bases). This CDR3 is built from 13 residues. Germline CDR1 is SGHRS and CDR2 is YFSETQ. Trimming removed 4 bases from V and 5 bases from J, with 12 bases in between. CDR3 protein: CASSPGQRETQYF. CDR3 in DNA: TGCGCCAGCAGCCCCGGACAGCGTGAGACCCAGTACTTC.

This chain uses TRBV6-1 with TRBJ1-6; perhaps TRBD1 as D (6 bases). The V and J ends lost 2 bases and 5 bases respectively, with 10 bases between them. CDR3 size: 15 residues. Germline lookup yields CDR1 MNHNS and CDR2 SASEGT. CDR3 nucleotides: TGTGCCAGCAGTGAAACAACAGGGCATAATTCACCCCTCCACTTT. Protein sequence: CASSETTGHNSPLHF.

V usage is TRBV6-7 and J usage is TRBJ1-1, with D possibly matching TRBD1 (5 bases). TRBV6-7 is designated an ORF whose function remains uncertain. The CDR3 loop spans 17 amino acids. Trimming left V 3 bases short and J 1 base short, with 18 bases between. The CDR3 bases are TGTGCCAGCAGTTATCAAGTCCGAGGGGACGAGAACACTGAAGCTTTCTTT. It translates to CASSYQVRGDENTEAFF.

The chain has TRBV30 and TRBJ2-2, with TRBD2 identical over 7 bases. The germline V gene encodes CDR1 GTSNPN and CDR2 SVGIG (reference sequence). V shed 8 bases, J shed 1 base, and the junction held 16 bases outside the gene matches. The CDR3 extends over 17 amino acids. CDR3 loop: CALTGVAGDMNTGELFF. In nucleotides, the CDR3 is TGTGCCCTTACCGGGGTGGCGGGAGATATGAACACCGGGGAGCTGTTTTTT.

The chain carries TRBV19 and TRBJ2-5, with TRBD2 as a possible D gene (5 bases). Germline lookup yields CDR1 LNHDA and CDR2 SQIVND (reference sequence). The V gene lost 2 bases and the J gene lost 2 bases, with 6 bases spanning the gap. CDR3 length: 13 residues. For the CDR3, the DNA is TGTGCCAGTAGTATAACTAGTCAAGAGACCCAGTACTTC. It codes for CASSITSQETQYF.

The rearrangement links TRBV28 to TRBJ1-5; D not resolved. CDR1 is MDHEN and CDR2 is SYDVKM in the germline V gene. CDR3 length: 16 residues. Trimming took off 3 bases at V and 4 bases at J, with 16 bases between the two ends. The CDR3 protein is CASSFEGRNLNQPQHF. The DNA of the CDR3 is TGTGCCAGCAGTTTTGAGGGCAGAAATCTTAATCAGCCCCAGCATTTT.